The 18 T cell receptor beta chains below were found in one sample sequenced in a study of OX40 agonist ivuxolimab in advanced cancers. TCRdb keeps only in-frame clones here, not all; method: immunoSEQ multiplex PCR. The repertoire holds tens of thousands of clones, with 88% as singletons. Specimen: CD4+ or CD8+ T cells sorted from blood, collected in a trial of the OX40 agonist ivuxolimab. These receptors were taken from an adult with an advanced solid tumor such as melanoma, head and neck, liver or kidney cancer.

The V and J genes are TRBV9 and TRBJ1-4, with TRBD1 as a possible D gene (5 bases). CDR1 is SGDLS and CDR2 is YYNGEE in the germline V gene. The V end lost 2 bases, the J end lost 5 bases, and 13 bases lay between the germline ends. This CDR3 spans 15 amino acids. The CDR3 reads CASSVSGGPNEKLFF. For the CDR3, the DNA is TGTGCCAGCAGCGTTTCGGGGGGTCCAAATGAAAAACTGTTTTTT.

CDR3 in amino acids: CASSDSSSGSFNEQFF. As DNA, the CDR3 is TGTGCCAGCAGTGACTCCTCTAGCGGGAGTTTCAATGAGCAGTTCTTC. The chain is built from TRBV6-4 and TRBJ2-1; 10 nucleotides agree with TRBD2. This CDR3 spans 16 amino acids. The germline CDR1 and CDR2 sequences are MRHNA and SNTAGT. V trimming: 0 bases; J trimming: 6 bases; junction bases outside the gene matches: 5.

This rearrangement joins TRBV28 to TRBJ1-5; D is perhaps TRBD1 (6 bases). V was pared by 2 bases and J by 1 base, with 12 bases between. The CDR3 loop spans 16 amino acids. The germline CDR1 and CDR2 sequences are MDHEN and SYDVKM. CDR3: CASSLGGGWSNQPQHF. As DNA, the CDR3 is TGTGCCAGCAGTTTAGGGGGGGGCTGGAGCAATCAGCCCCAGCATTTT.

V gene TRBV6-1 combines with J gene TRBJ2-7, with 8 nucleotides matching TRBD2. The CDR3 is 14 residues long. The J segment lost 3 bases and the V segment lost 5 bases, leaving 6 bases of the junction unmatched. In germline, CDR1 is MNHNS, CDR2 SASEGT. CDR3 region: CASSFGGGFYEQYF. CDR3 bases: TGTGCCAGCAGTTTCGGCGGGGGGTTCTACGAGCAGTACTTC.

This chain uses TRBV10-3 with TRBJ2-5; no clear D. The CDR3 runs to 12 residues. Germline V gene sequence: CDR1 ENHRY, CDR2 SYGVKD. V lost 4 bases and J lost 5, with 8 bases in between. The CDR3: CAISGAWETQYF. The DNA for the CDR3 is TGTGCCATCAGTGGGGCGTGGGAGACCCAGTACTTC.

The chain employs TRBV5-1 and TRBJ2-7, with 9 bases lining up with TRBD1. CDR1 SGHRS and CDR2 YFSETQ come from the germline V gene. The CDR3 loop spans 15 amino acids. V dropped 4 bases and J dropped 6; count of bases not matched to a gene: 11. The CDR3 sequence is CASSPVRQGVPEQYF. The CDR3 nucleotides read TGCGCCAGCAGCCCAGTCCGACAGGGGGTGCCCGAGCAGTACTTC.

The rearrangement links TRBV5-4 to TRBJ2-3; no firm D call. Germline CDR1 reads SGHNT; CDR2 reads YYREEE (reference sequence). Trimming shortened V by 4 bases and J by 2 bases, and 11 bases separated the two germline ends. The CDR3 is 14 amino acids. DNA for the CDR3: TGTGCCAGCAGCCCTCCCAAGTCCACAGATACGCAGTATTTT. Translated: CASSPPKSTDTQYF.

The rearrangement links TRBV27 to TRBJ1-1, with D uncertain. The V gene's germline CDR1 is MNHEY and CDR2 SMNVEV (reference sequence). V lost 5 bases and J 3 bases, leaving 10 bases between the germline ends. The CDR3 extends over 13 amino acids. CDR3: CASSQGKYTEAFF. The DNA of the CDR3 is TGTGCCAGCAGTCAAGGGAAATACACTGAAGCTTTCTTT.

This chain joins TRBV28 and TRBJ1-2; a possible D gene is TRBD1 (5 bases). Germline V gene data show CDR1 as MDHEN and CDR2 as SYDVKM. This CDR3 spans 15 amino acids. Trimming took off 4 bases at V and 0 bases at J, with 12 bases between the two ends. Here the CDR3 reads CASSSGHGANYGYTF. The CDR3 DNA reads as TGTGCCAGCAGTTCTGGACATGGAGCTAACTATGGCTACACCTTC.

This chain uses TRBV7-9 with TRBJ1-1, with D unclear. Germline CDR1 and CDR2: SEHNR and FQNEAQ (reference sequence). This CDR3 contains 14 residues. V dropped 5 bases and J dropped 6 bases, with 16 bases sitting between them. CDR3 bases: TGTGCCAGCAGCACTTATGTCTCTGGAGCTGAAGCTTTCTTT. The encoded protein is CASSTYVSGAEAFF.

This clone turned up a few times. The chain uses TRBV11-2 and TRBJ2-1; D tentatively fits TRBD1 or TRBD2 (6 bases each). The CDR3 has 14 amino acids. The germline V gene encodes CDR1 SGHAT and CDR2 FQNNGV. The V gene lost 8 bases and the J gene lost 4 bases, with 15 bases spanning the gap. The CDR3 spells CASGRLGGYNEQFF. The CDR3 DNA sequence: TGTGCCAGCGGCCGACTAGGGGGGTACAATGAGCAGTTCTTC.

The chain uses TRBV11-2 and TRBJ2-2; weak D call: TRBD1 (8 bases). V was pared by 7 bases and J by 4 bases, with 16 bases between. The CDR3 is made up of 15 amino acids. The germline CDR1 and CDR2 sequences are SGHAT and FQNNGV. CDR3 DNA: TGTGCCAGCACCATTAACAGGGGGGGCACCGGGGAGCTGTTTTTT. It is translated as CASTINRGGTGELFF. Together with reference TRBV11-2 and TRBJ2-2, the CDR3 gives the full variable domain: EAGVAQSPRYKIIEKRQSVAFWCNPISGHATLYWYQQILGQGPKLLIQFQNNGVVDDSQLPKDRFSAERLKGVDSTLKIQPAKLEDSAVYLCASTINRGGTGELFFGEGSRLTVL.

This chain uses TRBV5-1 with TRBJ1-1; tentatively, D is TRBD1 (6 bases). CDR3 size: 14 residues. Between the trimmed V and J ends, which lost 4 bases and 2 bases, there was a span of 12 bases. Germline V gene lookup returns CDR1 SGHRS and CDR2 YFSETQ. This CDR3 is CASSQGTVNTEAFF. Written as DNA, the CDR3 is TGCGCCAGCAGCCAGGGGACCGTCAACACTGAAGCTTTCTTT.

The chain carries TRBV15 and TRBJ2-5; TRBD2 agrees at 7 bases. V shed 3 bases, J shed 9 bases, and the junction held 16 bases outside the gene matches. This CDR3 contains 16 residues. Per the germline V gene, CDR1 is LNHNV and CDR2 is YYDKDF (reference sequence). The CDR3 DNA reads TGTGCCACCAGCAGCCCCCTGGAGACGCGGGAGTGGTCCCAGTACTTC. This gives the protein CATSSPLETREWSQYF.

This chain joins TRBV5-3 and TRBJ2-7, with D perhaps assigned TRBD1 or TRBD2 (6 bases each). TRBV5-3 is classed as an ORF, of uncertain function. The CDR3 totals 14 residues. Trimming stripped 4 bases from V and 4 bases from J, with 15 bases between. The CDR3 here is CARSGGPLMYEQYF. CDR3 in DNA: TGTGCCAGAAGCGGGGGGCCCCTGATGTACGAGCAGTACTTC.

The chain carries TRBV10-3 and TRBJ2-5; possibly TRBD2 for D (7 bases). The J call may be wrong; the DNA end is better matched by TRBJ2-7. This CDR3 has 13 amino acids. Germline assignment: CDR1 ENHRY and CDR2 SYGVKD. The CDR3 reads CAIRRGGTSEQYF. Written as DNA, the CDR3 is TGTGCCATCAGGAGGGGGGGGACCTCCGAGCAGTACTTC.

The rearrangement joins TRBV10-3 to TRBJ2-5, with 8 positions matching TRBD1. The CDR3 runs 13 residues. Germline loops: CDR1 ENHRY, CDR2 SYGVKD. The V gene end was trimmed by 10 bases and the J gene end by 2 bases; junction bases not matched to a gene: 6. CDR3 nucleotides: TGTGCCACCCAGGGGGCGGATCAAGAGACCCAGTACTTC. Residues: CATQGADQETQYF.

The chain couples TRBV28 to TRBJ1-3; 8 bases agree with TRBD1. Germline trimming cut 9 bases from V and 4 bases from J; bases unmatched to any gene: 8. The CDR3 extends over 14 amino acids. The germline V gene has CDR1 MDHEN and CDR2 SYDVKM. The CDR3 bases are TGTGCCAGTAGAGGACAGGGTGCCGGAAACACCATATATTTT. Translated, it gives CASRGQGAGNTIYF.